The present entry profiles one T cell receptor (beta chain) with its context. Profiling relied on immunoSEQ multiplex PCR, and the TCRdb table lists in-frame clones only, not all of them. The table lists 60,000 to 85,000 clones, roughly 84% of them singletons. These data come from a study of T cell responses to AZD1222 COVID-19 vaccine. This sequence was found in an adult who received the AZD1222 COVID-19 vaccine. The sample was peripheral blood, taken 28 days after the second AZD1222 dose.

The CDR3 DNA is TGTGCCATCAGTGAGTGGGGGGCTCAGCCCCAGCATTTT. This translates into CAISEWGAQPQHF. The gene calls are TRBV10-3 and TRBJ1-5, with a tentative D call TRBD1 (6 bases). The V end was cut by 1 base, the J end by 6 bases, with 7 bases between. The CDR3 is 13 residues long. CDR1 and CDR2 (germline): ENHRY, SYGVKD.